The present TCR beta chain was sequenced within a study of blood T cell repertoires in COVID-19. Whole-study context: Acute and convalescent COVID-19 samples came from the United States, Italy and Spain.

Germline-derived CDR1 and CDR2 are SGHTA and FQGTGA. CDR3 length: 13 residues. Trimming took 5 bases from V and 4 from J, leaving 11 bases between them. Recovery among Cohort 3 donors was established by two negative PCRs, clearance, or symptom resolution. Source study methods: Estimation of nucleated cell counts was performed using reference gene primer amplification. TCRdb's table, derived via immunoSEQ multiplex PCR, lists solely in-frame clones and lacks some. V, J and clone size are those of that table, while D and trimming were read from the DNA. The profile covers under 200,000 clones, with about 80% appearing a single time and roughly 11% taken by the ten largest.

What was sequenced was PBMCs or T cells enriched from blood (not recorded which). The TCR was taken from a man aged 45-65 years who had recovered from COVID-19. The rearrangement links TRBV7-3 to TRBJ1-1; the D gene is possibly TRBD1 (6 bases). The CDR3: CASSLGGPTEAFF. DNA for the CDR3: TGTGCCAGCAGCCTGGGGGGGCCCACTGAAGCTTTCTTT.